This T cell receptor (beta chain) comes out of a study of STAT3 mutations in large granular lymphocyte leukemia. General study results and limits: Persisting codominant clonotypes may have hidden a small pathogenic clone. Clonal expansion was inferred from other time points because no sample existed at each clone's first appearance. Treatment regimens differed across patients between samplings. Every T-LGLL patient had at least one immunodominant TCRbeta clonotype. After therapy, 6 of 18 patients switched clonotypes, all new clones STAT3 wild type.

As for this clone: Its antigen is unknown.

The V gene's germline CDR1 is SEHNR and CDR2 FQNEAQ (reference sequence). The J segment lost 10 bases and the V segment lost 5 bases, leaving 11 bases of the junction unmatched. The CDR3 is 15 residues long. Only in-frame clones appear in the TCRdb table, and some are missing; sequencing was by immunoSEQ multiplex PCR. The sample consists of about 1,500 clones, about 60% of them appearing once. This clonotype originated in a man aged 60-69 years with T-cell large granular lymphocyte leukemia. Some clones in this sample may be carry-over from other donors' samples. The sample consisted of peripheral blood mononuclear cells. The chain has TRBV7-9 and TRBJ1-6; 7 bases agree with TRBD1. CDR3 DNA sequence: TGTGCCAGCAGCCCCGGACAGGCCGAGGGGTCACCCCTCCACTTT. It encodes CASSPGQAEGSPLHF.